The T cell receptor beta chain described here comes from a study of blood T cell repertoires in COVID-19. TCRdb keeps only in-frame clones here, not all; method: immunoSEQ multiplex PCR. The sample gives about 94,000 clones, about 80% of which show up once; under 20% is in the top ten. Looked up from germline, CDR1 is SGHTA and CDR2 is FQGNSA. CDR3 size: 16 residues. V lost 7 bases and J lost 5; bases outside the gene matches: 15. Sequencing was carried out using peripheral blood. This TCR came from a human donor in a cohort sampled during active COVID-19. The chain is built from TRBV7-2 and TRBJ2-5; TRBD1 aligns across 8 bases. CDR3 amino acids: CASTIRGQGAGETQYF. The DNA of the CDR3 is TGTGCCAGCACCATAAGAGGGCAGGGGGCTGGGGAGACCCAGTACTTC.